This T cell receptor (beta chain) stems from a study of T cell responses to AZD1222 COVID-19 vaccine. V lost 7 bases to trimming and J lost 2 bases, with 18 bases between them. CDR1 and CDR2 (germline): MDHEN, SYDVKM. The CDR3 totals 16 residues. Profiling relied on immunoSEQ multiplex PCR, and the TCRdb table lists in-frame clones only, not all of them. The sample comprises 150,000 or so clones, just under 95% of which are singletons, and roughly 5% rests with the top ten. The sample in question was peripheral blood, obtained on day 0 of AZD1222 vaccination. The rearrangement links TRBV28 to TRBJ2-1, with D unclear. The TCR sequence derives from an adult in good health. DNA for the CDR3: TGTGCCAGCACCCTTATCACCGGAAGACCCTACAATGAGCAGTTCTTC. It is translated as CASTLITGRPYNEQFF.